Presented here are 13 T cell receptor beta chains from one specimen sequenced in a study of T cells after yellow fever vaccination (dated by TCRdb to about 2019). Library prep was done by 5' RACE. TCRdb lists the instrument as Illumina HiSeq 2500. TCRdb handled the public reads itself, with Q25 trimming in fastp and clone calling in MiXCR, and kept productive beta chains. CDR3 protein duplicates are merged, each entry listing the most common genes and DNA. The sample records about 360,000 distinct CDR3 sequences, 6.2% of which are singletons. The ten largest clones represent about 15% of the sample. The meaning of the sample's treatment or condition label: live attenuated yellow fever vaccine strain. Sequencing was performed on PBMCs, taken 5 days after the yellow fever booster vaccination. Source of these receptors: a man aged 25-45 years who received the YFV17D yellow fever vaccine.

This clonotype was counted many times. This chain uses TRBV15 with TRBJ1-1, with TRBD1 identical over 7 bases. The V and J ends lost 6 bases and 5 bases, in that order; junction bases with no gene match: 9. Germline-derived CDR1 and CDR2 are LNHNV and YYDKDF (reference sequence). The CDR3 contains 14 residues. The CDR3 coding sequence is TGTGCCACCAGTAAGACAGGGCGGGGGACTGAAGCTTTCTTT. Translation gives CATSKTGRGTEAFF.

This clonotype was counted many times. CDR3 coding DNA: TGTGCCAGCAGGTCCGGACAGCCCGGGGAGCTGTTTTTT. This translates into CASRSGQPGELFF. The chain couples TRBV12-3 or TRBV12-4 to TRBJ2-2; TRBD1 is a possible D gene (6 bases). Deletions cut 6 bases from V and 6 bases from J, with 11 bases between. This CDR3 contains 13 residues.

CDR3 sequence reads: CASSQFEKLFF. DNA of the CDR3: TGCGCCAGCAGTCAATTTGAAAAACTGTTTTTT. V and J are TRBV23-1 and TRBJ1-4; D unresolved. TRBV23-1 is labeled an ORF, and its function is uncertain. This CDR3 comprises 11 residues. V gave up 1 base and J gave up 7 bases, with 1 base separating them.

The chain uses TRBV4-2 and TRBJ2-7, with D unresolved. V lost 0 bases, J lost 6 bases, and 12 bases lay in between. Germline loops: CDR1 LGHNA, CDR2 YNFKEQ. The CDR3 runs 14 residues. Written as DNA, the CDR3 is TGTGCCAGCAGCCAAGAACTGAGTTTAGGCGAGCAGTACTTC. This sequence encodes CASSQELSLGEQYF.

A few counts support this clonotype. The CDR3: CSASRLAGSPSTDTQYF. The CDR3 DNA is TGCAGTGCTAGTAGGCTAGCGGGATCACCTAGCACAGATACGCAGTATTTT. The rearrangement uses TRBV20-1 and TRBJ2-3, with TRBD2 identical over 9 bases. Unmatched junction bases numbered 10, after V lost 3 bases and J lost 0 bases. Looked up from germline, CDR1 is DFQATT and CDR2 is SNEGSKA (reference sequence). This CDR3 is 17 amino acids long.

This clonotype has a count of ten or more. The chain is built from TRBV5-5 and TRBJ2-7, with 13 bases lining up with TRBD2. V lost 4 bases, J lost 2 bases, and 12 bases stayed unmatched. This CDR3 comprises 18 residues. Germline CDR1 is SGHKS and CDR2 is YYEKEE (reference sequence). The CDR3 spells CASSHGTVGTSGTYEQYF. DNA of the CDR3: TGTGCCAGCAGCCACGGGACAGTTGGGACTAGCGGGACCTACGAGCAGTACTTC.

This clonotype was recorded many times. The DNA for the CDR3 is TGTGCCAGCACCCTAGGGGGGAACACAGATACGCAGTATTTT. Translated: CASTLGGNTDTQYF. The chain is built from TRBV12-3 or TRBV12-4 and TRBJ2-3; D tentatively fits TRBD1 or TRBD2 (6 bases each). The V gene lost 7 bases and the J gene lost 2 bases, with 13 bases spanning the gap. The CDR3 is made up of 14 amino acids.

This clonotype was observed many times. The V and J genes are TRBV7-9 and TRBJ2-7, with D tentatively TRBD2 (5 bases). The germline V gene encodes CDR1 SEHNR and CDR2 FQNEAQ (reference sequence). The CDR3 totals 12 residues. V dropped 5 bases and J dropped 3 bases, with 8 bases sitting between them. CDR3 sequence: CASSTRIYEQYF. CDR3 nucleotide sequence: TGTGCCAGCAGCACTAGAATCTACGAGCAGTACTTC.

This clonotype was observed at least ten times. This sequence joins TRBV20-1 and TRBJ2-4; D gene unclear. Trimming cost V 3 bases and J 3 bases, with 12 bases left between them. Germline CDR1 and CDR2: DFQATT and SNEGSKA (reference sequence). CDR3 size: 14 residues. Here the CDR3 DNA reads TGCAGTGCTAGTCTTTCGGACCACAAAAACATTCAGTACTTC. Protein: CSASLSDHKNIQYF.

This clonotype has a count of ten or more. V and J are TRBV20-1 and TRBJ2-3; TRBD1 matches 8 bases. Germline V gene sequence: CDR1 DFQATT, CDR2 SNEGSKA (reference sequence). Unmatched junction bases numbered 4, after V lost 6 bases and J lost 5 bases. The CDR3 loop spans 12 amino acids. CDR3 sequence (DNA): TGCAGTGCCCCGGACAGGGTAGATACGCAGTATTTT. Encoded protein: CSAPDRVDTQYF.

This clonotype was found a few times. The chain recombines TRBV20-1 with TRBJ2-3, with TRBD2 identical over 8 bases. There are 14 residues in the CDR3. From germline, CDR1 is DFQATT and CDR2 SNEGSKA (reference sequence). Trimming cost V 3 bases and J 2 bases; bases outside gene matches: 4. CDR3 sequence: CSASGRADTDTQYF. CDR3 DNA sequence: TGCAGTGCTAGCGGGAGGGCCGACACAGATACGCAGTATTTT.

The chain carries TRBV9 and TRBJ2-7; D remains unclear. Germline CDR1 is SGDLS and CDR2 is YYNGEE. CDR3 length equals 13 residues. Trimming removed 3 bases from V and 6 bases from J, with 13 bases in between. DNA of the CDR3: TGTGCCAGCAGCGGAGTCCCCCTCGGCGAGCAGTACTTC. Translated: CASSGVPLGEQYF. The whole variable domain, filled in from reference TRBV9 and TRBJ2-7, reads DSGVTQTPKHLITATGQRVTLRCSPRSGDLSVYWYQQSLDQGLQFLIQYYNGEERAKGNILERFSAQQFPDLHSELNLSSLELGDSALYFCASSGVPLGEQYFGPGTRLTVT.

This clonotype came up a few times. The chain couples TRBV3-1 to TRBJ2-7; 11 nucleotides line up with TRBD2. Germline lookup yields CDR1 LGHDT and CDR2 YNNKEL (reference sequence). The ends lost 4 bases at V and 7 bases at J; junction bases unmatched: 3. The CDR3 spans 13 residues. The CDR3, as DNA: TGTGCCAGCAGCCCACTAGCGGGAGTTGAGCAGTACTTC. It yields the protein CASSPLAGVEQYF.